This TCR beta chain was recovered during a study of prognosis after radiotherapy for stage I lung cancer. Across the study: Each patient with non-small cell lung cancer was deemed medically inoperable. Radiotherapy: SBRT, 3 to 5 fractions, biologically effective dose at least 100 Gy.

With V trimmed by 5 bases and J by 0 bases, 8 bases remained unmatched. CDR3 length equals 16 residues. CDR1 is SEHNR and CDR2 is FQNEAQ in the germline V gene (reference sequence). By two-round multiplex PCR, the TCR beta CDR3 was amplified from genomic DNA. Every TRBV and TRBJ gene had its own specific primer in first-round PCR. TCRdb redid the calling of the multiplex PCR reads with MiXCR, one entry per CDR3 protein. The repertoire holds 45,000 to 70,000 distinct CDR3 sequences, with around 27% as singletons. Overall study findings and caveats: The tumor specificity of expanded TCR clones remained undetermined. When patients developed distant metastases, their Shannon entropy after stereotactic body radiation therapy was lower.

This clonotype was seen ten or more times. Its antigen is not known. The source was PBMCs, collected before or after stereotactic body radiation therapy (not recorded which). The chain links TRBV7-9 to TRBJ2-3, with 7 bases identical to TRBD2. The TCR sequence derives from a donor over 45 with non-small cell lung cancer. The CDR3: CASSPRTSTSTDTQYF. The CDR3 bases are TGTGCCAGCAGCCCGAGGACTAGTACCAGCACAGATACGCAGTATTTT.